The source of this T cell receptor (beta chain) is a study of Ad26.COV2.S vaccination and SARS-CoV-2 variants. Study-level information: This donor came from the COV1001 trial of Ad26.COV2.S.

Treatment given: roughly 18 received Ad26.COV2.S at low or high dose, single or two shots; 5 received placebo; per-sample allocation not given. The study sampled participants on day 63 after the first vaccine or placebo injection. Method: immunoSEQ multiplex PCR; TCRdb's copy keeps in-frame clones and lacks some. The sample has 430,000 or so clones, roughly nine tenths seen once. The starting material was peripheral blood, obtained in a trial of Ad26.COV2.S vaccine versus placebo. This clonotype originated in a person between 18 and 65 years old who received the Ad26.COV2.S COVID-19 vaccine or a placebo.

In nucleotides, the CDR3 is TGTGCCAGCTCACCACGTGGAGACAGGGGCCTCGAGCAGTACTTC. Protein: CASSPRGDRGLEQYF. The V and J genes are TRBV18 and TRBJ2-7, with 8 nucleotides matching TRBD1. Germline V gives CDR1 KGHSH, CDR2 LQKENI. The CDR3 is 15 residues long. Trimming cost V 1 base and J 6 bases; bases outside gene matches: 8.